This TCR beta chain appears in the sequencing data of a study of cytomegalovirus exposure and HLA in healthy donors. There are 14 residues in the CDR3. V trimming: 5 bases; J trimming: 5 bases; junction bases outside the gene matches: 6. Germline V gene sequence: CDR1 SEHNR, CDR2 FQNEAQ (reference sequence). Clones were read by immunoSEQ multiplex PCR, and TCRdb kept only the in-frame ones, dropping some. The sample includes 55,000 to 70,000 clones, about 93% of them seen just once. The J gene is TRBJ1-1, the V gene TRBV7-9, with TRBD1 matching over 9 bases. The receptor's source is a man between 18 and 35 years old in good health and CMV-seronegative. The specimen was PBMCs. CDR3 nucleotides: TGTGCCAGCAGCCCGACAGGGGGATTGACTGAAGCTTTCTTT. This encodes CASSPTGGLTEAFF.